Below are 10 T cell receptor beta chains sequenced from a single sample in a study of blood T cells in healthy people across ages (dated by TCRdb to about 2015). The library was prepared using 5' RACE. Sequenced on an Illumina HiSeq 2500. A second PCR of about 6 to 12 cycles was performed with a sample-barcoded 5' primer and a J-beta primer mix. TCRdb cleaned the public reads at Q25 with fastp, built clones with MiXCR and kept in-frame beta chains. Every distinct CDR3 protein forms one entry, paired with its most common genes and DNA. Here the sample has about 1.5 million distinct CDR3 sequences; 40% to 45% occur a single time. The leading ten clones occupy about 4.1% of the sample. The sample was blood. The receptor set was obtained from a woman under 30 in good health.

The chain carries TRBV11-2 and TRBJ2-2; D uncertain. V was pared by 5 bases and J by 7 bases, with 17 bases between. The CDR3 spans 15 residues. Germline values: CDR1 SGHAT, CDR2 FQNNGV. The CDR3 bases are TGTGCCAGCAGCGTTGTAGCAACCGATGACGGGGAGCTGTTTTTT. Translated, it gives CASSVVATDDGELFF.

The gene calls are TRBV9 and TRBJ1-2; maybe TRBD1 (5 bases). The CDR3 covers 13 residues. Germline V lookup: CDR1 SGDLS, CDR2 YYNGEE. The ends were cut back, 3 bases at V and 9 bases at J, with 15 bases in the middle. CDR3 residues: CASSAGRQASYTF. The CDR3 DNA reads as TGTGCCAGCAGCGCGGGGCGGCAGGCTAGCTACACCTTC. The full variable domain, with the rest looked up from reference TRBV9 and TRBJ1-2, is DSGVTQTPKHLITATGQRVTLRCSPRSGDLSVYWYQQSLDQGLQFLIQYYNGEERAKGNILERFSAQQFPDLHSELNLSSLELGDSALYFCASSAGRQASYTFGSGTRLTVV.

The chain combines TRBV14 with TRBJ1-2; no clear D. The CDR3 length is 14 residues. Trimming took off 5 bases at V and 5 bases at J, with 15 bases between the two ends. Looked up from germline, CDR1 is SGHDN and CDR2 is FVKESK. The CDR3 DNA is TGTGCCAGCAGCTCCTTGGTGAGAGGTTATGGCTACACCTTC. Its translation is CASSSLVRGYGYTF.

CDR3 sequence reads: CASSESGGRAYEQYF. DNA of the CDR3: TGCGCCAGCAGTGAGTCAGGGGGAAGGGCCTACGAGCAGTACTTC. The V gene is TRBV10-2, the J gene TRBJ2-7, with a possible D match to TRBD1 (6 bases). The CDR3 consists of 15 residues. Per germline, CDR1 WSHSY and CDR2 SAAADI. Trimming cost V 0 bases and J 2 bases, with 11 bases left between them.

Concerning this clonotype: One junction end does not reproduce the germline sequence, and a read error may be involved. The chain joins TRBV7-2 to TRBJ2-4; D is tentatively TRBD1 or TRBD2 (5 bases each). The CDR3 covers 15 residues. The germline gives CDR1 SGHTA, CDR2 FQGNSA. The CDR3 loop reads CAGSLARTGRGEQYF. In DNA, the CDR3 is TGTGCCGGCAGCTTAGCCCGGACGGGACGAGGAGAGCAGTACTTC. The full variable domain, completed using reference TRBV7-2 and TRBJ2-4, is GAGVSQSPSNKVTEKGKDVELRCDPISGHTALYWYRQSLGQGLEFLIYFQGNSAPDKSGLPSDRFSAERTGGSVSTLTIQRTQQEDSAVYLCAGSLARTGRGEQYFGAGTRLSVL.

For this clonotype: Mismatch with germline at one junction end may stem from a read error. The rearrangement links TRBV6-1 to TRBJ1-6; TRBD1 agrees at 7 bases. The CDR3 runs to 13 residues. Looked up from germline, CDR1 is MNHNS and CDR2 is SASEGT. DNA for the CDR3: TGCGCCAGCAGTGACAGGGAAAATTCACCCCTCCACTTT. Amino acids: CASSDRENSPLHF.

This sequence joins TRBV4-3 and TRBJ2-5; 7 nucleotides line up with TRBD1. The last part of the DNA fits TRBJ2-7 better; the J call may be wrong. The CDR3 sequence is 14 residues long. The germline V gene has CDR1 LGHNA and CDR2 YSLEER. CDR3 residues: CASSHPSTGNEQYF. CDR3 DNA: TGCGCCAGCAGCCACCCCTCGACAGGGAACGAGCAGTACTTC.

The V gene is TRBV6-5, the J gene TRBJ2-1, with 10 nucleotides matching TRBD2. Germline V CDR1 and CDR2: MNHEY, SVGAGI. The CDR3 is 16 residues long. The V gene end was trimmed by 1 base and the J gene end by 5 bases; junction bases not matched to a gene: 5. The CDR3: CASSYYGTSADNEQFF. The CDR3, as DNA: TGTGCCAGCAGTTACTACGGGACTAGCGCGGACAATGAGCAGTTCTTC.

This clonotype was observed once. The gene calls are TRBV7-9 and TRBJ1-3; D is unresolved. In germline, CDR1 is SEHNR, CDR2 FQNEAQ (reference sequence). This CDR3 comprises 12 residues. V lost 6 bases and J lost 9, with 12 bases in between. CDR3: CASSRAPATIYF. CDR3 nucleotide sequence: TGTGCCAGCAGTCGGGCCCCGGCCACCATATATTTT.

The chain combines TRBV6-2 or TRBV6-3 with TRBJ2-4; TRBD1 is a possible D gene (6 bases). The last part of the DNA fits TRBJ2-7 better; the J call may be wrong. Germline CDR1 and CDR2: MNHEY and SVGEGT. CDR3 length: 13 residues. The CDR3 loop reads CASSYRTEGEQYF. The CDR3 DNA follows: TGTGCCAGCAGTTACCGGACAGAAGGCGAGCAGTACTTC.